This TCR beta chain was identified during a study of T cells in Graves' hyperthyroidism and ophthalmopathy. This clonotype was recorded many times. What it binds is unknown. Study observations and caveats: Blood samples included most of the expanded thyroid clonotypes exceeding 0.001. Before onset, by a median of around six months, the model predicted ophthalmopathy.

The CDR3 is 16 amino acids. The junction had 6 bases not matched to a gene; V was cut back by 5 bases and J by 2 bases. Germline lookup yields CDR1 MDHEN and CDR2 SYDVKM. Amplified TCR beta CDR3 regions came from RNA transcripts. When the TCR CDR3 underwent first-round RT-PCR, the HTBI primer set was used. TCRdb passed the multiplex PCR reads through MiXCR, listing each CDR3 protein once. Among hundreds of thousands of distinct CDR3 sequences listed, roughly 15% were seen once. V and J are TRBV28 and TRBJ1-5; 10 bases fit TRBD1. The source of this sequence is a woman aged 45-65 years with Graves' ophthalmopathy. Sequenced input: blood. The DNA of the CDR3 is TGTGCCAGCAGTGAGACAGGGGGCACGGGCAATCAGCCCCAGCATTTT. This sequence encodes CASSETGGTGNQPQHF. Supplemented by reference TRBV28 and TRBJ1-5, the full variable domain reads DVKVTQSSRYLVKRTGEKVFLECVQDMDHENMFWYRQDPGLGLRLIYFSYDVKMKEKGDIPEGYSVSREKKERFSLILESASTNQTSMYLCASSETGGTGNQPQHFGDGTRLSIL.